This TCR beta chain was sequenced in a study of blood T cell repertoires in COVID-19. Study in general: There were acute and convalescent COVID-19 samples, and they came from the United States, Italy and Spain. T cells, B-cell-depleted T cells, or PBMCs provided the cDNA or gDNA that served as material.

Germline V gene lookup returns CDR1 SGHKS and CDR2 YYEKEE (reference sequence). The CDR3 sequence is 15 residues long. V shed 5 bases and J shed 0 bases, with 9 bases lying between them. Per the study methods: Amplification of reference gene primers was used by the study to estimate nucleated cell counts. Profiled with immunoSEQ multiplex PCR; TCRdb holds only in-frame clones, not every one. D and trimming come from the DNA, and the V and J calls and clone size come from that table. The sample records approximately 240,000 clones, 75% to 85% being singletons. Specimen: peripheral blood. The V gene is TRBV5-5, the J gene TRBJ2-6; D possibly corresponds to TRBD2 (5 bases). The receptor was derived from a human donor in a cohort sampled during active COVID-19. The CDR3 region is CASSRGDSGANVLTF. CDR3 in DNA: TGTGCCAGCAGTCGGGGTGACTCTGGGGCCAACGTCCTGACTTTC.